A single sample gave rise to the 15 T cell receptor beta chains below, sequenced in a study of T cell responses to AZD1222 COVID-19 vaccine. Some clones are missing from TCRdb's copy, which holds only in-frame ones; the method was immunoSEQ multiplex PCR. Of 50,000 to 70,000 clones in the sample, about 85% are singletons; the top ten hold roughly a fifth. The sample consisted of peripheral blood, taken on day 0 of MenACWY control vaccination. These receptors all stem from an adult in good health.

This clone was observed a few times. V and J are TRBV28 and TRBJ1-4; 11 nucleotides match TRBD1. The V gene end was trimmed by 6 bases and the J gene end by 8 bases; junction bases not matched to a gene: 8. Looked up from germline, CDR1 is MDHEN and CDR2 is SYDVKM. This CDR3 spans 15 amino acids. This CDR3 reads CASRTGQGGNEKLFF. In nucleotides, the CDR3 is TGTGCCAGCAGAACGGGACAGGGGGGCAACGAAAAACTGTTTTTT.

V and J are TRBV30 and TRBJ1-1; D remains ambiguous. CDR3 size: 14 residues. Deletions cut 0 bases from V and 0 bases from J, with 8 bases between. CDR1 is GTSNPN, CDR2 SVGIG, per germline (reference sequence). The chain's CDR3 is CAWSVDSMNTEAFF. CDR3 nucleotide sequence: TGTGCCTGGAGTGTAGATTCTATGAACACTGAAGCTTTCTTT.

This clone was observed once. The chain uses TRBV20-1 and TRBJ1-1; possible D gene TRBD1, 5 bases. The CDR3 runs 14 residues. The V end lost 3 bases, the J end lost 2 bases, and 13 bases lay between the germline ends. Germline-derived CDR1 and CDR2 are DFQATT and SNEGSKA (reference sequence). The CDR3 loop is CSASVPGPNTEAFF. The CDR3 nucleotides read TGCAGTGCTAGTGTACCAGGGCCTAACACTGAAGCTTTCTTT.

This chain connects TRBV6-2 or TRBV6-3 to TRBJ1-1; TRBD1 matches at 7 bases. CDR1 MNHEY and CDR2 SVGEGT come from the germline V gene. The CDR3 spans 14 residues. Trimming removed 2 bases from V and 0 bases from J; junction bases left unmatched: 0. The chain's CDR3 is CASSYRGLNTEAFF. The CDR3 DNA reads TGTGCCAGCAGTTACAGGGGGCTGAACACTGAAGCTTTCTTT.

V and J are TRBV20-1 and TRBJ2-1; D not certain. Germline V gives CDR1 DFQATT, CDR2 SNEGSKA (reference sequence). Trimming pared 3 bases from V and 3 bases from J, leaving 6 bases between. This CDR3 is built from 12 residues. The CDR3 protein is CSASNDYNEQFF. In DNA form, the CDR3 reads TGCAGTGCTAGTAACGACTACAATGAGCAGTTCTTC.

The table lists this clone with a count of one. This chain connects TRBV29-1 to TRBJ2-5; D is undetermined. This CDR3 comprises 14 residues. Germline V gene sequence: CDR1 SQVTM, CDR2 ANQGSEA. Trimming left V 7 bases short and J 1 base short, with 16 bases between. The CDR3 region has the DNA TGCAGCGGGATCCGGAGCATTGGCCAAGAGACCCAGTACTTC. It codes for CSGIRSIGQETQYF.

DNA for the CDR3: TGTGCCAGCAGTCTGGACGGATACTATGGCTACACCTTC. Translating it yields CASSLDGYYGYTF. The chain is built from TRBV27 and TRBJ1-2; no clear D gene. With 5 bases removed from V and 3 bases from J, the gap between germline ends came to 10 bases. The CDR3 length is 13 residues. CDR1 is MNHEY and CDR2 is SMNVEV in the germline V gene (reference sequence).

J is TRBJ1-5 and V is TRBV4-1; unclear D gene. The CDR3 is 13 residues long. The ends were cut back, 0 bases at V and 6 bases at J, with 6 bases in the middle. Germline loops: CDR1 MGHRA, CDR2 YSYEKL. The CDR3 region has the DNA TGCGCCAGCAGCCAAGATCGAGGTCAGCCCCAGCATTTT. Amino acid sequence: CASSQDRGQPQHF.

J is TRBJ1-2 and V is TRBV14; D not resolved. The ends were cut back, 4 bases at V and 4 bases at J, with 10 bases in the middle. Germline V gene sequence: CDR1 SGHDN, CDR2 FVKESK. The CDR3 extends over 13 amino acids. The CDR3 reads CASSPLGTYGYTF. The CDR3 DNA reads as TGTGCCAGCAGCCCCCTAGGTACCTATGGCTACACCTTC.

V and J are TRBV3-1 (or the pseudogene TRBV3-2) and TRBJ2-1; 14 nucleotides align to TRBD2. The CDR3 is made up of 16 amino acids. CDR1 is LGHDT, CDR2 YNNKEL, per germline (reference sequence). The V and J ends lost 4 bases and 3 bases, in that order; junction bases with no gene match: 2. Here the CDR3 reads CASSRGTSGSYNEQFF. CDR3 DNA sequence: TGTGCCAGCAGCCGTGGGACTAGCGGGAGCTACAATGAGCAGTTCTTC.

In this sample, this clone turned up once. V is TRBV6-1 and J is TRBJ2-1, with D possibly matching TRBD2 (5 bases). Germline V CDR1 and CDR2: MNHNS, SASEGT. The CDR3 length is 17 residues. V gave up 1 base and J gave up 2 bases, with 15 bases separating them. Written as DNA, the CDR3 is TGTGCCAGCAGTGAAGGTAGACCCGGGAACCCCTACAATGAGCAGTTCTTC. It specifies CASSEGRPGNPYNEQFF.

The chain carries TRBV5-6 and TRBJ2-3, with D perhaps TRBD1 (6 bases). Germline V gene sequence: CDR1 SGHDT, CDR2 YYEEEE. V was cut by 5 bases and J by 7 bases, with 20 bases left in between. CDR3 length: 15 amino acids. This chain's CDR3 is CASRTRGTSLNTQYF. DNA of the CDR3: TGTGCCAGCAGAACCAGGGGAACTTCCTTGAATACGCAGTATTTT.

The V and J genes are TRBV6-4 and TRBJ1-1; D not certain. The V gene lost 6 bases and the J gene lost 4 bases, with 12 bases spanning the gap. Germline loops: CDR1 MRHNA, CDR2 SNTAGT. This CDR3 is 13 amino acids long. The CDR3 loop reads CASSNLHGTEAFF. The DNA of the CDR3 is TGTGCCAGCAGCAACCTCCATGGCACTGAAGCTTTCTTT.

The rearrangement uses TRBV19 and TRBJ2-7; D may be TRBD2 (6 bases). CDR1 and CDR2 from the germline V gene are LNHDA and SQIVND (reference sequence). The CDR3 is 16 amino acids. V was cut by 5 bases and J by 1 base, with 18 bases left in between. The CDR3 coding sequence is TGTGCCAGTAGTCCTACGTCGTCGGGACTGTCCTACGAGCAGTACTTC. This sequence encodes CASSPTSSGLSYEQYF.

V and J are TRBV4-1 and TRBJ1-2, with 9 bases that match TRBD1. The CDR3 totals 14 residues. V lost 2 bases and J lost 8; bases outside the gene matches: 6. Germline V lookup: CDR1 MGHRA, CDR2 YSYEKL. The CDR3 DNA follows: TGCGCCAGCAGCCAACAAACAGGGGGCGGGGGCTACACCTTC. Translation: CASSQQTGGGGYTF.